This T cell receptor (beta chain) was observed in a study of CD8 T cells in ankylosing spondylitis. The study's findings and limits: Disease-linked clones displayed a CD8+ phenotype and appeared relatively rarely in peripheral blood. The study identified a TCR beta motif of eight highly homologous variants that appeared characteristic of ankylosing spondylitis blood.

This clonotype was seen repeatedly, ten times or more. What it recognizes is unknown. Molecular-barcoded quantitative 5'-RACE produced these TCR beta libraries. TCRdb itself ran the 5' RACE reads through MiXCR, one entry per CDR3 protein. Here the sample spans roughly 100,000 distinct CDR3 sequences, about 7.7% being singletons. The sequence came from a male donor with ankylosing spondylitis or in good health (not recorded which). Material for sequencing was blood, either unsorted or a sorted T cell fraction (not recorded which).

The DNA of the CDR3 is TGCGCCAGCAGCCCGACTAGCGGAGAGCAGTACTTC. This sequence encodes CASSPTSGEQYF. The chain is built from TRBV5-1 and TRBJ2-7; TRBD2 matches 9 bases. Trimming removed 4 bases from V and 7 bases from J; junction bases left unmatched: 3. Germline CDR1 is SGHRS and CDR2 is YFSETQ. The CDR3 is made up of 12 amino acids.